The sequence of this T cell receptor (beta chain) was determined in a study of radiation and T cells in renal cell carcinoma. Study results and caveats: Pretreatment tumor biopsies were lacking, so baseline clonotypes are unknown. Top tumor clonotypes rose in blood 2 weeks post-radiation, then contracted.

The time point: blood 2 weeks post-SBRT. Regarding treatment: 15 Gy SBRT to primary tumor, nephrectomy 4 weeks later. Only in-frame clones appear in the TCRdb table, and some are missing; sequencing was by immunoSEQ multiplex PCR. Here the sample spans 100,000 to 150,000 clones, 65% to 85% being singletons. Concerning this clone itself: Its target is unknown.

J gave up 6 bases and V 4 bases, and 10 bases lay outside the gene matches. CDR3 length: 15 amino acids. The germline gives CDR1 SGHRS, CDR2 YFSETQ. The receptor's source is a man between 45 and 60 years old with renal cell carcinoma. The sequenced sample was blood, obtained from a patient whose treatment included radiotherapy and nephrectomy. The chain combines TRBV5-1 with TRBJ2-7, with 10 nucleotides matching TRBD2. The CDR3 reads CASSDVAGGRGEQYF. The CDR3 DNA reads TGCGCCAGCAGCGACGTAGCGGGAGGTCGGGGCGAGCAGTACTTC.